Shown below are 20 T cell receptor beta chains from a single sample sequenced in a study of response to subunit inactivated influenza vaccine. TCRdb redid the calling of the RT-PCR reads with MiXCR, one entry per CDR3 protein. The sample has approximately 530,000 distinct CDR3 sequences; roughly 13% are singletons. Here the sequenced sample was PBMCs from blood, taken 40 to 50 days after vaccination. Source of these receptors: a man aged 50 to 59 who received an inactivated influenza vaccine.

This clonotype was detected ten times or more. The CDR3 here is CASRFTGLAAINEQFF. CDR3 coding DNA: TGTGCCAGCAGGTTTACGGGACTAGCGGCAATCAATGAGCAGTTCTTC. This chain joins TRBV5-5 and TRBJ2-1; 11 bases are a match to TRBD2. The CDR3 runs to 16 residues. Trimming removed 5 bases from V and 6 bases from J; junction bases left unmatched: 10. Germline V gene sequence: CDR1 SGHKS, CDR2 YYEKEE (reference sequence).

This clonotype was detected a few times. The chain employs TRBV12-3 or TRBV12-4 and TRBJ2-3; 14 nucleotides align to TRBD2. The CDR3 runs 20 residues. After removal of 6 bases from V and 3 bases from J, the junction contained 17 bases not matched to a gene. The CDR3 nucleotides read TGTGCCAGCAGCCCGGGGACTAGCGGGAGAATGGAGTCGGGAACAGATACGCAGTATTTT. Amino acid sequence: CASSPGTSGRMESGTDTQYF.

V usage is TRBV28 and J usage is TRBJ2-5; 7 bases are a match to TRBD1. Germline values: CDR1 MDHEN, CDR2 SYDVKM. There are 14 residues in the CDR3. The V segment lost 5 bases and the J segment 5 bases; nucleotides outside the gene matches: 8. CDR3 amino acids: CASSRRGRMETQYF. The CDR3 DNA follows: TGTGCCAGCAGTCGTAGGGGGCGCATGGAGACCCAGTACTTC.

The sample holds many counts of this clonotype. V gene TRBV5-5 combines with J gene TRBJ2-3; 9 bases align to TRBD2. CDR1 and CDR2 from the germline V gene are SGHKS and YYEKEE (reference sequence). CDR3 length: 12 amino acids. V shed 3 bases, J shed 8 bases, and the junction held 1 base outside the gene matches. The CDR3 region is CASSSTSGTQYF. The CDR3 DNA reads TGTGCCAGCAGCTCGACTAGCGGTACGCAGTATTTT.

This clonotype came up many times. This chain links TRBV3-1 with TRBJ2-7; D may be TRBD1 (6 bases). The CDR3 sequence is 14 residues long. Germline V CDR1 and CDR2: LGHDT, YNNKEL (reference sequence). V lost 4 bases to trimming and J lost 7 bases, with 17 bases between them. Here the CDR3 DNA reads TGTGCCAGCAGCCTCCGGGACATAAAAGGGGAGCAGTACTTC. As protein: CASSLRDIKGEQYF.

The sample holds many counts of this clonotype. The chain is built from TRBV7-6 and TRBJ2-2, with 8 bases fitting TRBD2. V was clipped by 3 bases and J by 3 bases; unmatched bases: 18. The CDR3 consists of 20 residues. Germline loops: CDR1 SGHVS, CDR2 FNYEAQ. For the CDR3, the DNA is TGTGCCAGCAGCTTGTTTACCACCGGGGGGGGATCCTCTTACACCGGGGAGCTGTTTTTT. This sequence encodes CASSLFTTGGGSSYTGELFF. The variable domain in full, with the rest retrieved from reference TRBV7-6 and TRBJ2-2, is GAGVSQSPRYKVTKRGQDVALRCDPISGHVSLYWYRQALGQGPEFLTYFNYEAQQDKSGLPNDRFSAERPEGSISTLTIQRTEQRDSAMYRCASSLFTTGGGSSYTGELFFGEGSRLTVL.

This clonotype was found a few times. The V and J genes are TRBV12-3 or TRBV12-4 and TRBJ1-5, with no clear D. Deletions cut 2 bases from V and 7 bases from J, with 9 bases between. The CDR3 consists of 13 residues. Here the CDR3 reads CASSLTSGQPQHF. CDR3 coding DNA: TGTGCCAGCAGTTTAACGTCCGGACAGCCCCAGCATTTT.

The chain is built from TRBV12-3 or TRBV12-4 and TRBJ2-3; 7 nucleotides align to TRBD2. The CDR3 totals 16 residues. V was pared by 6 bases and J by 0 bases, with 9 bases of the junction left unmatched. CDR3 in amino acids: CASRQWEGSSTDTQYF. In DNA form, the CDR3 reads TGTGCCAGCAGACAATGGGAGGGGTCTAGCACAGATACGCAGTATTTT.

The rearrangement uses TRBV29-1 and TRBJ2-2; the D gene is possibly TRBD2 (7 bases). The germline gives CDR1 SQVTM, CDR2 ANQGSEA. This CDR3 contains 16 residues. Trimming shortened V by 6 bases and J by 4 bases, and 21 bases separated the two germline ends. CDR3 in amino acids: CSVGLGGARSTGELFF. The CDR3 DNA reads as TGCAGCGTCGGTCTGGGGGGGGCTAGGAGCACCGGGGAGCTGTTTTTT.

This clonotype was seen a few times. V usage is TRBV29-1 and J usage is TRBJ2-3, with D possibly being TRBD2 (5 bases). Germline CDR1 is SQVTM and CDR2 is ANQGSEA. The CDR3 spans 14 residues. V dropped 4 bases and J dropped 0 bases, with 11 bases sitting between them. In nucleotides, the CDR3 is TGCAGCGTTGGAAGGACTCCTAGCACAGATACGCAGTATTTT. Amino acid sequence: CSVGRTPSTDTQYF.

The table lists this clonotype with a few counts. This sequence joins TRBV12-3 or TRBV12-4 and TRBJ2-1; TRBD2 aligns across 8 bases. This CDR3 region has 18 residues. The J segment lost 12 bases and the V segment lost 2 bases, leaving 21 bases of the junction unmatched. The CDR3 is CASSLPWGSGAKGGGQFF. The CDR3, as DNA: TGTGCCAGCAGTTTACCCTGGGGTAGCGGGGCTAAAGGCGGTGGGCAGTTCTTC.

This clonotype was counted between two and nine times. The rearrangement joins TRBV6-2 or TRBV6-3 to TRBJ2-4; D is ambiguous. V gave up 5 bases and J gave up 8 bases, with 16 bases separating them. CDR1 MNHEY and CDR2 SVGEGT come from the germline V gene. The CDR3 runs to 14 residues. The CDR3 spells CASSARYPWDIQYF. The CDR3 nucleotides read TGTGCCAGCAGTGCCCGCTACCCTTGGGACATTCAGTACTTC.

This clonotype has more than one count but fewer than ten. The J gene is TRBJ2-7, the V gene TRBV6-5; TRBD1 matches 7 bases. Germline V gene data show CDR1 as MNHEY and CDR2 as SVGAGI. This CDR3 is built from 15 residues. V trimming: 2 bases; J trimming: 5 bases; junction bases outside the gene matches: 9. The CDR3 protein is CASSYKTGNGHEQYF. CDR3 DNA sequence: TGTGCCAGCAGTTACAAGACAGGGAATGGGCACGAGCAGTACTTC.

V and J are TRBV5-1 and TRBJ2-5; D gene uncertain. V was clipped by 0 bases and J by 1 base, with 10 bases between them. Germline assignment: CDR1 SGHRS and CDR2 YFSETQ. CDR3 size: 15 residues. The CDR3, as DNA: TGCGCCAGCAGCTTGGATACCAGCTCCCAAGAGACCCAGTACTTC. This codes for CASSLDTSSQETQYF.

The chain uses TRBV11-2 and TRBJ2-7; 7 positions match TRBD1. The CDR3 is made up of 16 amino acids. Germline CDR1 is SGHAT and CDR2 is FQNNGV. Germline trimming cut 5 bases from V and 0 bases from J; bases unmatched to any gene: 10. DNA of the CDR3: TGTGCCAGCAGCCCAGGAGCCGGGACAGTCTCCTACGAGCAGTACTTC. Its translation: CASSPGAGTVSYEQYF.

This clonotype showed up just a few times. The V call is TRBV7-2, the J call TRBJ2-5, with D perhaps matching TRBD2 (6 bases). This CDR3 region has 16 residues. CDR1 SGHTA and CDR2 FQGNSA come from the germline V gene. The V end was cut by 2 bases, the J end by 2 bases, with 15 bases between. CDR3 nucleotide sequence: TGTGCCAGCAGCTTATCCCCGGCTAGCGTTCAAGAGACCCAGTACTTC. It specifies CASSLSPASVQETQYF.

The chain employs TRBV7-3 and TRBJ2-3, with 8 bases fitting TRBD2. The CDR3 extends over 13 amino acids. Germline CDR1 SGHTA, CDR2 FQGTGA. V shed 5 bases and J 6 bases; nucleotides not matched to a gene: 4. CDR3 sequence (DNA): TGTGCCAGCAGCGCACGACTAGCGGATACGCAGTATTTT. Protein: CASSARLADTQYF. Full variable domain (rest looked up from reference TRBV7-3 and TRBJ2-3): GAGVSQTPSNKVTEKGKYVELRCDPISGHTALYWYRQSLGQGPEFLIYFQGTGAADDSGLPNDRFFAVRPEGSVSTLKIQRTERGDSAVYLCASSARLADTQYFGPGTRLTVL.

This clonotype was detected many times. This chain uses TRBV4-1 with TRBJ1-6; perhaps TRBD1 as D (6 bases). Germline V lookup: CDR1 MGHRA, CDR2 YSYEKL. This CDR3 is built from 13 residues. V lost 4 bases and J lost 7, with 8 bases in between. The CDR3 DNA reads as TGCGCCAGCAGCCCAGGGGTGAATTCACCCCTCCACTTT. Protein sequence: CASSPGVNSPLHF.

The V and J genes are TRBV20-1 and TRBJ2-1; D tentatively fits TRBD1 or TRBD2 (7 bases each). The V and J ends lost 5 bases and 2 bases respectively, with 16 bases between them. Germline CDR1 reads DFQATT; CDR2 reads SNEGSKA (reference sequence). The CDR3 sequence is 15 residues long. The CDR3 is CSAGPGGGTYNEQFF. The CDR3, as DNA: TGCAGTGCTGGACCAGGGGGGGGGACCTACAATGAGCAGTTCTTC.

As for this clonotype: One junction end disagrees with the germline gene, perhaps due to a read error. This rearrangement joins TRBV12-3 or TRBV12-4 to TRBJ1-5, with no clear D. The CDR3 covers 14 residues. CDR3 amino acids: CASSSAAENRPQHF. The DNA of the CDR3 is TGTGCCAGCAGTTCCGCAGCCGAGAATCGGCCCCAGCATTTT.